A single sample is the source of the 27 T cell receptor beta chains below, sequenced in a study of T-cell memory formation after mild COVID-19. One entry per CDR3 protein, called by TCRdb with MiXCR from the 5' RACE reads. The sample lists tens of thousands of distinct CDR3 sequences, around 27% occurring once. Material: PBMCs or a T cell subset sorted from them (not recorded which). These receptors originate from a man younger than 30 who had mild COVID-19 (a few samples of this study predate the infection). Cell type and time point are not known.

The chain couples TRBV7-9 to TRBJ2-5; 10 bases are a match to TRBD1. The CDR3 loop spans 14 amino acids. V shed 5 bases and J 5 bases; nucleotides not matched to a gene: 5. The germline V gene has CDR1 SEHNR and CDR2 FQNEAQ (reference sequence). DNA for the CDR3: TGTGCCAGCAGCCTAGGACAGGGGGAGGAGACCCAGTACTTC. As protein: CASSLGQGEETQYF.

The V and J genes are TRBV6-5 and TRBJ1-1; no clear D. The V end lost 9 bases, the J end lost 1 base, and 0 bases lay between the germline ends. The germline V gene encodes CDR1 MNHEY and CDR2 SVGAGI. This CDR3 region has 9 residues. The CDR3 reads CARNTEAFF. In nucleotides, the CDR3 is TGTGCCAGGAACACTGAAGCTTTCTTT.

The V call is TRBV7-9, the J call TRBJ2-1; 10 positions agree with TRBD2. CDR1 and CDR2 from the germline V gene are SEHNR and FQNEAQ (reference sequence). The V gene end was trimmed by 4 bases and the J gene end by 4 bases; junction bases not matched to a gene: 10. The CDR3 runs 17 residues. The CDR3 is CASSWPWGTSEYNEQFF. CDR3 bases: TGTGCCAGCAGCTGGCCATGGGGGACTAGCGAATACAATGAGCAGTTCTTC.

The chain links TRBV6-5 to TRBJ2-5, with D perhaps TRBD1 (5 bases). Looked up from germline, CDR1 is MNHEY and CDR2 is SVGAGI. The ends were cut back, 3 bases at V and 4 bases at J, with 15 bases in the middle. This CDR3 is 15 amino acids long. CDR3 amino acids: CASSYDRDVLETQYF. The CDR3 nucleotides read TGTGCCAGCAGTTATGACAGAGACGTTTTAGAGACCCAGTACTTC.

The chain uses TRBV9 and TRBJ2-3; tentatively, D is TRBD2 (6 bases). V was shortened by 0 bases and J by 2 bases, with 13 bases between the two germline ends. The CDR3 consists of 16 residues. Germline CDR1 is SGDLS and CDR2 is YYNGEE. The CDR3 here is CASSVAQGGNTDTQYF. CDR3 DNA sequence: TGTGCCAGCAGCGTAGCGCAGGGCGGGAACACAGATACGCAGTATTTT.

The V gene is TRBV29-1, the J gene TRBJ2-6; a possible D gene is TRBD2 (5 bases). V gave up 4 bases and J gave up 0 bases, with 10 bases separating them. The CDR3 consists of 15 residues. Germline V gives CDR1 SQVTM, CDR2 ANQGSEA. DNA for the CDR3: TGCAGCGTTGTACTAGTTACCTCTGGGGCCAACGTCCTGACTTTC. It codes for CSVVLVTSGANVLTF.

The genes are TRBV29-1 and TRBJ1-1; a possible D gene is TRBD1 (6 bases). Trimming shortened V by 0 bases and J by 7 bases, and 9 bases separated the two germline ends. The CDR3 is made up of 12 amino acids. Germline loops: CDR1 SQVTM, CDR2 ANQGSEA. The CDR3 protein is CSVEEGGGEAFF. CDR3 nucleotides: TGCAGCGTTGAAGAAGGAGGGGGTGAAGCTTTCTTT.

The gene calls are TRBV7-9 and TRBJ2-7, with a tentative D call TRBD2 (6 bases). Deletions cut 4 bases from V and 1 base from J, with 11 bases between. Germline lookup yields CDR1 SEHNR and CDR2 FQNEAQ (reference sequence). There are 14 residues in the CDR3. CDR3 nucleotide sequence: TGTGCCAGCAGCTCGCCGGGGACTTCCTACGAGCAGTACTTC. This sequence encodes CASSSPGTSYEQYF.

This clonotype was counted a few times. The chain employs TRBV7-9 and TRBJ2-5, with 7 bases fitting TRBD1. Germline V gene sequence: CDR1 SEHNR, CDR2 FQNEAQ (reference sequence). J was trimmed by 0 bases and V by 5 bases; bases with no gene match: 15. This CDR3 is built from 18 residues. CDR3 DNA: TGTGCCAGCAGCCCAGAAGCTGACAGGGCCTTCTACCAAGAGACCCAGTACTTC. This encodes CASSPEADRAFYQETQYF.

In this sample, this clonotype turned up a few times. This CDR3 reads CASSTSGQAKAQHF. CDR3 nucleotides: TGTGCCAGCAGTACCTCCGGACAGGCCAAAGCCCAGCATTTT. The chain joins TRBV6-6 to TRBJ1-5, with 7 nucleotides matching TRBD1. The V gene end was trimmed by 5 bases and the J gene end by 11 bases; junction bases not matched to a gene: 12. This CDR3 is built from 14 residues. The germline gives CDR1 MNHNY, CDR2 SVGAGI (reference sequence).

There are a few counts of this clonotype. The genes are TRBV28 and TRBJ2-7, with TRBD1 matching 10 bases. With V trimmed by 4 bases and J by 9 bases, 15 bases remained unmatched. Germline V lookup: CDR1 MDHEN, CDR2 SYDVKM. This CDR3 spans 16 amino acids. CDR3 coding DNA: TGTGCCAGCAGTTCCAAAGGGACAGGGGAGGGTTTCGGGCAGTACGTC. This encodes CASSSKGTGEGFGQYV.

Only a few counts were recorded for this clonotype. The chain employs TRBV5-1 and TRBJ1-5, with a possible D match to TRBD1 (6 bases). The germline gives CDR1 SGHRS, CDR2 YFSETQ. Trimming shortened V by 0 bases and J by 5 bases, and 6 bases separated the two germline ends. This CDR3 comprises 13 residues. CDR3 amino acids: CASSLAGDQPQHF. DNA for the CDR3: TGCGCCAGCAGCTTGGCAGGGGATCAGCCCCAGCATTTT.

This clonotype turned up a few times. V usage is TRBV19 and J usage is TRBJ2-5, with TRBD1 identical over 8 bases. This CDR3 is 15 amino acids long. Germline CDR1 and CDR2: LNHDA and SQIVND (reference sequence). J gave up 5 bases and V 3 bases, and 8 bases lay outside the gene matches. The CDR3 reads CASSITPGGFETQYF. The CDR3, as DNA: TGTGCCAGTAGTATCACTCCAGGGGGCTTCGAGACCCAGTACTTC.

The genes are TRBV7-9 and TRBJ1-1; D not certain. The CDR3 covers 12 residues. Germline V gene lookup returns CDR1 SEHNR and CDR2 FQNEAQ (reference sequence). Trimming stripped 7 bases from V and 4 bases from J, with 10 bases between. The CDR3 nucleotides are TGTGCCAGCACCGGTGCGGGCACTGAAGCTTTCTTT. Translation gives CASTGAGTEAFF.

CDR3: CSALATPYEQYF. The CDR3 DNA follows: TGCAGTGCTCTCGCTACTCCCTACGAGCAGTACTTC. The rearrangement links TRBV20-1 to TRBJ2-7, with unresolved D. The CDR3 extends over 12 amino acids. V was cut by 5 bases and J by 2 bases, with 10 bases left in between. Germline values: CDR1 DFQATT, CDR2 SNEGSKA (reference sequence).

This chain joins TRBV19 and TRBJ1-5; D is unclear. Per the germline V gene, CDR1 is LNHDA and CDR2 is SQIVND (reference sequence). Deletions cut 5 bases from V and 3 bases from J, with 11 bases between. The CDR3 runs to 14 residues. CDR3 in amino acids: CASSLSSINQPQHF. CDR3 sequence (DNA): TGTGCCAGTAGTCTAAGCAGCATCAATCAGCCCCAGCATTTT.

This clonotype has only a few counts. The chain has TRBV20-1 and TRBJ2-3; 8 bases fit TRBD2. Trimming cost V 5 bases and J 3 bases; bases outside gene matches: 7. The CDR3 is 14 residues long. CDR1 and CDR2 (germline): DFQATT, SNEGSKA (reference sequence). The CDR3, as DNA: TGCAGTGCTCGCGGGGGGCTGGGAACAGATACGCAGTATTTT. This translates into CSARGGLGTDTQYF.

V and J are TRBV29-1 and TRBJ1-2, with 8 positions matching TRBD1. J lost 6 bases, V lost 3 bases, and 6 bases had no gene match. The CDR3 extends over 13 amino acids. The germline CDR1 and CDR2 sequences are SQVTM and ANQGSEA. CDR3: CSVETGDWDGYTF. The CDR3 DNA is TGCAGCGTTGAGACAGGGGATTGGGATGGCTACACCTTC.

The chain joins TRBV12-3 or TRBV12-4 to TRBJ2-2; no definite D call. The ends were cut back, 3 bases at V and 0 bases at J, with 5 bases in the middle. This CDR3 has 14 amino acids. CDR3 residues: CASSFAANTGELFF. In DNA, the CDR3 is TGTGCCAGCAGTTTCGCGGCGAACACCGGGGAGCTGTTTTTT.

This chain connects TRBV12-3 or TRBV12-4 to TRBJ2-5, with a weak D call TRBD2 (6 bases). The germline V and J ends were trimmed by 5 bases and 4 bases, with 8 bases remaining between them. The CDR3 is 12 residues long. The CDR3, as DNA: TGTGCCAGCAGTCTTAGCGGAGAGACCCAGTACTTC. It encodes CASSLSGETQYF.

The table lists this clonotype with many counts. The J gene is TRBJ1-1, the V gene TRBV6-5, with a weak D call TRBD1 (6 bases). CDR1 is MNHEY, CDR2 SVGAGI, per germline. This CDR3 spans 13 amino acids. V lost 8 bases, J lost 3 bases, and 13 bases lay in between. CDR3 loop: CASRQGSHTEAFF. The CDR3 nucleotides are TGTGCCAGCCGCCAGGGGAGCCACACTGAAGCTTTCTTT.

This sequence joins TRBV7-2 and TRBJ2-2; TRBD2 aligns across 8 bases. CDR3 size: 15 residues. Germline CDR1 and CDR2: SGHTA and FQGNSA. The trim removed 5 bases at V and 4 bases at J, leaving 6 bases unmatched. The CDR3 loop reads CASSLRSGTTGELFF. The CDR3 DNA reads TGTGCCAGCAGCCTACGTAGCGGGACCACCGGGGAGCTGTTTTTT.

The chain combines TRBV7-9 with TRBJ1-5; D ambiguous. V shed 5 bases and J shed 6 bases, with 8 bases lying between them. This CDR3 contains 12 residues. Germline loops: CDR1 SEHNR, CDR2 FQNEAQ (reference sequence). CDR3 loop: CASSPSGQPQHF. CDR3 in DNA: TGTGCCAGCAGCCCCTCCGGTCAGCCCCAGCATTTT.

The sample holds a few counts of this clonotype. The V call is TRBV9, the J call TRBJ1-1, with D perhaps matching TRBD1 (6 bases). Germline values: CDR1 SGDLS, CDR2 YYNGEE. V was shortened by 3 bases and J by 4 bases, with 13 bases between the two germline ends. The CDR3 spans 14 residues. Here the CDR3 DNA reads TGTGCCAGCAGCGCCGGACAGATTGGCACTGAAGCTTTCTTT. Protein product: CASSAGQIGTEAFF. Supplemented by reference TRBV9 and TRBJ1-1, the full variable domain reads DSGVTQTPKHLITATGQRVTLRCSPRSGDLSVYWYQQSLDQGLQFLIQYYNGEERAKGNILERFSAQQFPDLHSELNLSSLELGDSALYFCASSAGQIGTEAFFGQGTRLTVV.

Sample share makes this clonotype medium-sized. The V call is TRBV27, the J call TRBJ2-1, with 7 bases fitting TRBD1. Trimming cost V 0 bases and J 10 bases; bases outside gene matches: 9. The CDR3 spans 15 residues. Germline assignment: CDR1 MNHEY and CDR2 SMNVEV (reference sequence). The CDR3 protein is CASSLSGTERQEQFF. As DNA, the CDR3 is TGTGCCAGCAGTTTATCAGGGACAGAACGACAGGAGCAGTTCTTC.

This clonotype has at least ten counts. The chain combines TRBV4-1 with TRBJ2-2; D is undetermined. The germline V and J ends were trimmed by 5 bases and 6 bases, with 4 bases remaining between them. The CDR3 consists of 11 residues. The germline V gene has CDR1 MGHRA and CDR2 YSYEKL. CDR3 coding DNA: TGCGCCAGCAGCAGCCCCGGGGAGCTGTTTTTT. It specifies CASSSPGELFF.

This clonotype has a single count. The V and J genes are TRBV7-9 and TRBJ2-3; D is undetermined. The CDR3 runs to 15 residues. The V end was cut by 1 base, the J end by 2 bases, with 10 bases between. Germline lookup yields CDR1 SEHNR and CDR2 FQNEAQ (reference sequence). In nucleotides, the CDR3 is TGTGCCAGCAGCTTAGAGGGATTCATCACAGATACGCAGTATTTT. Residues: CASSLEGFITDTQYF.